A selection of T cell receptor beta chains follows, all from one sample in a study of identical twins. TCRdb reprocessed the 5' RACE reads via MiXCR and lists one record per CDR3 protein. The sample lists some 1,700,000 distinct CDR3 sequences; around 33% were seen once. The specimen was cord blood. The source is a newborn girl in good health. CDR3s include the opening cysteine and the closing phenylalanine or tryptophan. D genes are given only for firm matches. The listing skips clone size in some rows; elsewhere it reads once, few, many or a size class.

>few|TRBJ2-1|TRBV5-1|-
TGCGCCAGCAGCTTGAACGGCCTGATAAATGAGCAGTTCTTC
CASSLNGLINEQFF
>few|TRBJ1-1|TRBV6-6|-
TGTGCCAGCAATATCAGGGTTAGGGGCGACACTGAAGCTTTCTTT
CASNIRVRGDTEAFF
>-|TRBJ1-6|TRBV10-3|-
TGTGCCATCAGGGGGGCTAATTCACCCCTCCACTTT
CAIRGANSPLHF
>few|TRBJ2-1|TRBV7-2|TRBD2
TGTGCCAGCAGCTTAATGGGGGGACTAACGAACAATGAGCAGTTCTTC
CASSLMGGLTNNEQFF
>-|TRBJ1-1|TRBV7-9|-
TGTGCCAGCAGCTCGACAGCCTCGAACACTGAAGCTTTCTTT
CASSSTASNTEAFF
>-|TRBJ1-5|TRBV6-1|TRBD1
TGTGCCAGCACCCGGACAGGGGAGGTTCAGCCCCAGCATTTT
CASTRTGEVQPQHF
>few|TRBJ2-1|TRBV6-1|-
TGTGCCAGCCTACACTCCTACAATGAGCAGTTCTTC
CASLHSYNEQFF
>few|TRBJ2-1|TRBV12-3/TRBV12-4|TRBD2
TGTGCCAGCAGTTCCGGACTAGCGGCCTTTTACAATGAGCAGTTCTTC
CASSSGLAAFYNEQFF
>few|TRBJ2-1|TRBV7-8|-
TGTGCCAGCAGCTTAGTGGCAGGGAAGGGCAATGAGCAGTTCTTC
CASSLVAGKGNEQFF
>-|TRBJ2-7|TRBV18|TRBD2
TGTGCCAGCTCAGCGGGACTAGCGGACCCCTACGAGCAGTACTTC
CASSAGLADPYEQYF
>-|TRBJ2-7|TRBV4-2|TRBD2
TGTGCCAGCAGCCAAGGGAATATGGGGCTAGCGGGAAAGGGAGGCTACGAGCAGTACTTC
CASSQGNMGLAGKGGYEQYF
>-|TRBJ2-2|TRBV20-1|TRBD2
TGCAGTGCTAGAGCGGGCGGGAGAAAGGAGTCTGTATTGGGCGGGGAGCTGTTTTTT
CSARAGGRKESVLGGELFF
>-|TRBJ2-1|TRBV11-2|TRBD2
TGTGCCAGCAGCTTAGTTGGGATTGGGACTAGCAGACCGCCAGAGCAGTTCTTC
CASSLVGIGTSRPPEQFF
>-|TRBJ1-5|TRBV4-1|TRBD1
TGCGCCAGCAGCCAAGATTACAGGGGTCAGCCCCAGCATTTT
CASSQDYRGQPQHF
>-|TRBJ1-4|TRBV4-2|-
TGTGCCAGCAGCCAAGAGTTGGCACAGGGATTTGCAACTAATGAAAAACTGTTTTTT
CASSQELAQGFATNEKLFF
>-|TRBJ2-1|TRBV7-9|TRBD2
TGTGCCAGCAGGCGGACTAGCGGGGGCCTTAATGAGCAGTTCTTC
CASRRTSGGLNEQFF
>few|TRBJ2-1|TRBV14|-
TGTGCCAGCAGCCAAGGTCGGCGGGCCCCCACGAGGTCCTACAATGAGCAGTTCTTC
CASSQGRRAPTRSYNEQFF
>-|TRBJ2-7|TRBV10-3|-
TGTGCCATCAGTGTGCACTCCTACGAGCAGTACTTC
CAISVHSYEQYF
>-|TRBJ2-7|TRBV6-5|-
TGTGCCAGCAGTTCCCTCCGGGGAACCTACGAGCAGTACTTC
CASSSLRGTYEQYF
>-|TRBJ1-5|TRBV12-3/TRBV12-4|TRBD1
TGTGCCAGCCTTCCAGGTGCAGGGGGCATTAATCAGCCCCAGCATTTT
CASLPGAGGINQPQHF
>few|TRBJ2-3|TRBV24-1|-
TGTGCCACCAGCACCGGGTATACAGATACGCAGTATTTT
CATSTGYTDTQYF
>-|TRBJ2-1|TRBV4-2|-
TGTGCCAGCAGCCAAGATGTTAGCATGAATGAGCAGTTCTTC
CASSQDVSMNEQFF
>many|TRBJ1-6|TRBV10-3|-
TGTGCCATCAGGGACAGCTCCTATAATTCACCCCTCCACTTT
CAIRDSSYNSPLHF
>-|TRBJ2-3|TRBV10-3|TRBD2
TGTGCCATCAGCTCGACTAGCGGGGCAGATACGCGGTATTTT
CAISSTSGADTRYF
>few|TRBJ1-2|TRBV20-1|TRBD1
TGCAGTGCTAGGACAGGGACAGATAACTATGGCTACACCTTC
CSARTGTDNYGYTF
>few|TRBJ1-5|TRBV4-1|-
TGCGCCAGCAGATTTATGCCGGCGGGAGTCGGTCAGCCCCAGCATTTT
CASRFMPAGVGQPQHF
>-|TRBJ2-7|TRBV20-1|TRBD2
TGCAGTGCTCCCGAGACTAGCGGGGCGCCCTACGAGCAGTACTTC
CSAPETSGAPYEQYF
>few|TRBJ2-7|TRBV29-1|TRBD2
TGCAGCGTTGATGGTGGGAGGGCCGGATACGAGCAGTACTTC
CSVDGGRAGYEQYF
>many|TRBJ1-1|TRBV5-1|TRBD1
TGTGCCAGCAGCTTAGCAGGGGGCGGCACTGAAGCTTTCTTT
CASSLAGGGTEAFF
>-|TRBJ2-7|TRBV4-1|-
TGCGCCAGCAGCCAAGAATGGGACTTTACAACCTACGAGCAGTACTTC
CASSQEWDFTTYEQYF
>few|TRBJ2-1|TRBV7-9|-
TGTGCCAGCAGCTCAGTTTCCGCCGAATACAATGAGCAGTTCTTC
CASSSVSAEYNEQFF
>-|TRBJ1-1|TRBV5-6|-
TGTGCCAGCAGCCGGGGGGGACCAGGAAACACTGAAGCTTTCTTT
CASSRGGPGNTEAFF
>-|TRBJ2-7|TRBV27|-
TGTGCCAGCAGTCGGAGGGTGGACTACGAGCAGTACTTC
CASSRRVDYEQYF
>few|TRBJ1-1|TRBV2|-
TGTGCCAGCAGGGAAGCGGACCAAAACACTGAAGCTTTCTTT
CASREADQNTEAFF
>-|TRBJ1-5|TRBV20-1|-
TGCAGTGCTCCTAGGGTCGAGAGCAATCAGCCCCAGCATTTT
CSAPRVESNQPQHF
>few|TRBJ2-1|TRBV6-5|TRBD2
TGTGCCAGCAGGGGACTAGCGGGAGCTCGTGAGCAGTTCTTC
CASRGLAGAREQFF
>few|TRBJ2-3|TRBV12-3/TRBV12-4|TRBD2
TGTGCCAGCAGTTTAGTGCTAGCGGGGGACACAGATACGCAGTATTTT
CASSLVLAGDTDTQYF
>few|TRBJ2-3|TRBV12-3/TRBV12-4|-
TGTGCCAGCAGTTACCTAGCCCCAGATACGCAGTATTTT
CASSYLAPDTQYF
>-|TRBJ1-6|TRBV20-1|-
TGCAGTGCTAGGAAGGGAACGAGTACCACCACGCCCCTCCACTTT
CSARKGTSTTTPLHF
>few|TRBJ2-7|TRBV4-1|-
TGCGCCAGCAGCCAAAAACACCCCTACGAGCAGTACTTC
CASSQKHPYEQYF
>-|TRBJ1-6|TRBV27|TRBD1
TGTGCCAACCGTAGGGAGGGACAGTATAATTCACCCCTCCACTTT
CANRREGQYNSPLHF
>few|TRBJ2-7|TRBV12-3/TRBV12-4|TRBD2
TGTGCCAGCAGTTCGGGACTAGCGGGAATCGGGCAGTACTTC
CASSSGLAGIGQYF
>-|TRBJ1-5|TRBV28|TRBD1
TGTGCCAGCAGTTTGGGGACAGCAGATAGCAATCAGCCCCAGCATTTT
CASSLGTADSNQPQHF
>-|TRBJ2-5|TRBV7-9|-
TGTGCCAGCAGCTTAGAGACCAATTCCGGGACGGAGTACTTC
CASSLETNSGTEYF
>many|TRBJ2-7|TRBV20-1|TRBD1
TGCAGTGCTAGAGGGGACAGGGGCTACGAGCAGTACTTC
CSARGDRGYEQYF
>-|TRBJ2-4|TRBV20-1|TRBD2
TGCAGTGCTAGAGATGGGGTCGGCGGGAGGGCCGGTCGAATTCAGTACTTC
CSARDGVGGRAGRIQYF
>-|TRBJ2-3|TRBV12-3/TRBV12-4|-
TGTGCCAGCAGTCTTGGACTACCCACAGATGCGCAGTATTTT
CASSLGLPTDAQYF
>-|TRBJ2-6|TRBV9|TRBD1
TGTGCCAGCAGCTTCGTGGACAGGCGCAGCTCTGGGGCCAACGTCCTGACTTTC
CASSFVDRRSSGANVLTF
>few|TRBJ1-2|TRBV12-3/TRBV12-4|-
TGTGCCAGCAGCCAGCTATCAAACTATGGCTACACCTTC
CASSQLSNYGYTF
>-|TRBJ2-3|TRBV20-1|-
TGCAGTGCTAGTCGGCGGGCCCGCACAGATACGCAGTATTTT
CSASRRARTDTQYF